The table lists the clone carrying this T cell receptor (beta chain) with many counts. The antigen remains undetermined. The source of the sample is a study of CD8 T cells in ankylosing spondylitis. It was by quantitative 5'-RACE with molecular barcodes that TCR beta libraries were made. TCRdb fed the 5' RACE reads into MiXCR, producing one record per CDR3 protein. Altogether about 36,000 distinct CDR3 sequences are present, 8% to 13% being singletons, with the ten largest covering 20% to 25%. Study-level results: The authors reported significant enrichment of disease-linked clones in matched ankylosing spondylitis synovial fluid. Blood from ankylosing spondylitis patients appeared to carry a characteristic roughly 8-variant TCR beta motif.

Sequenced: synovial fluid, either unsorted or a sorted T cell fraction (not recorded which). The TCR was taken from a male donor with ankylosing spondylitis.

The CDR3 bases are TGTGCCAGCAGCTTGTGGTGGGATCAGCCCCAGCATTTT. This gives the protein CASSLWWDQPQHF. The chain links TRBV5-8 to TRBJ1-5; D not resolved. Germline CDR1 SGHTS, CDR2 YDEGEE. The CDR3 has 13 residues. The V gene lost 1 base and the J gene lost 5 bases, with 7 bases spanning the gap. Combining the CDR3 with reference TRBV5-8 and TRBJ1-5 gives the whole variable domain EAGVTQSPTHLIKTRGQQATLRCSPISGHTSVYWYQQALGLGLQFLLWYDEGEERNRGNFPPRFSGRQFPNYSSELNVNALELEDSALYLCASSLWWDQPQHFGDGTRLSIL.